These 29 T cell receptor beta chains share one sample of origin, sequenced in a study of CD8+ T cells in alopecia areata. RNA extraction and reverse transcription yielded cDNA as sequencing template. The repertoire was sequenced with immunoSEQ multiplex PCR; TCRdb's copy has only in-frame clones and lacks some. The repertoire holds about 37,000 clones, with nearly 55% as singletons. CD25+CD127- cells were obtained by sorting CD4+ cells, for four to six patients. Specimen: CD4+ Tregs sorted from blood. These receptors were obtained from a human donor with alopecia areata.

This chain connects TRBV11-2 to TRBJ2-6; tentatively, D is TRBD1 or TRBD2 (7 bases each). Trimming stripped 4 bases from V and 1 base from J, with 17 bases between. This CDR3 has 18 amino acids. CDR1 is SGHAT and CDR2 is FQNNGV in the germline V gene. The CDR3 is CASSWGGQWKSGANVLTF. The CDR3 nucleotides are TGTGCCAGCAGCTGGGGGGGACAGTGGAAATCTGGGGCCAACGTCCTGACTTTC.

The chain employs TRBV11-2 and TRBJ2-1; TRBD1 aligns across 7 bases. Germline V CDR1 and CDR2: SGHAT, FQNNGV. The CDR3 contains 15 residues. V shed 7 bases and J 5 bases; nucleotides not matched to a gene: 11. For the CDR3, the DNA is TGTGCCAGCACCCTAATGGGACAGCGAAACAATGAGCAGTTCTTC. The encoded protein is CASTLMGQRNNEQFF.

The rearrangement uses TRBV7-2 and TRBJ2-1; D is unclear. Trimming took 4 bases from V and 10 from J, leaving 23 bases between them. The CDR3 sequence is 16 residues long. Germline V gene data show CDR1 as SGHTA and CDR2 as FQGNSA. The CDR3 spells CASSSTQWTLRYEQFF. CDR3 sequence (DNA): TGTGCCAGCAGCTCTACGCAGTGGACCTTAAGGTACGAGCAGTTCTTC.

The chain couples TRBV7-2 to TRBJ2-5; a possible D gene is TRBD2 (6 bases). Trimming took off 1 base at V and 5 bases at J, with 17 bases between the two ends. The germline V gene encodes CDR1 SGHTA and CDR2 FQGNSA. This CDR3 contains 16 residues. The CDR3 loop is CASSLEPRRAGETQYF. CDR3 in DNA: TGTGCCAGCAGCTTAGAGCCACGGAGGGCCGGGGAGACCCAGTACTTC.

The V gene is TRBV6-6, the J gene TRBJ2-7; 11 bases align to TRBD1. The germline CDR1 and CDR2 sequences are MNHNY and SVGAGI (reference sequence). The CDR3 length is 16 residues. V shed 6 bases, J shed 4 bases, and the junction held 11 bases outside the gene matches. The CDR3 nucleotides read TGTGCCAGCAGGGGCTCTGAGGGACAGGGGGGATACGAGCAGTACTTC. It is translated as CASRGSEGQGGYEQYF.

The chain uses TRBV19 and TRBJ1-1, with D perhaps matching TRBD1 (5 bases). V dropped 0 bases and J dropped 7 bases, with 12 bases sitting between them. This CDR3 is 14 amino acids long. Germline CDR1 is LNHDA and CDR2 is SQIVND (reference sequence). CDR3 nucleotides: TGTGCCAGTAGTATAGATGGGGGGTGGAGTGAAGCTTTCTTT. Its protein is CASSIDGGWSEAFF. The full variable domain, rest sourced from reference TRBV19 and TRBJ1-1, is DGGITQSPKYLFRKEGQNVTLSCEQNLNHDAMYWYRQDPGQGLRLIYYSQIVNDFQKGDIAEGYSVSREKKESFPLTVTSAQKNPTAFYLCASSIDGGWSEAFFGQGTRLTVV.

The rearrangement joins TRBV29-1 to TRBJ1-5; D may be TRBD1 (5 bases). The CDR3 has 13 residues. V lost 4 bases and J 2 bases, leaving 9 bases between the germline ends. CDR1 is SQVTM, CDR2 ANQGSEA, per germline. This CDR3 reads CSVAGYRNQPQHF. CDR3 bases: TGCAGCGTTGCAGGGTATCGCAATCAGCCCCAGCATTTT.

This chain uses TRBV2 with TRBJ2-1; D possibly corresponds to TRBD1 (5 bases). Germline loops: CDR1 SNHLY, CDR2 FYNNEI. The CDR3 is made up of 14 amino acids. Deletions cut 6 bases from V and 9 bases from J, with 18 bases between. The CDR3 DNA is TGTGCCAGCAGCTTATCCAGGGAATGGGGTGAGCAGTTCTTC. It codes for CASSLSREWGEQFF.

The gene calls are TRBV7-3 and TRBJ2-1; 13 bases are shared with TRBD2. Germline assignment: CDR1 SGHTA and CDR2 FQGTGA. The V and J ends lost 5 bases and 4 bases, in that order; junction bases with no gene match: 2. This CDR3 is 15 amino acids long. The CDR3 DNA is TGTGCCAGCAGCCTACTAGCGGGAGGGTACAATGAGCAGTTCTTC. This sequence encodes CASSLLAGGYNEQFF.

In the case of this clone: This specimen includes other DNA sequences encoding the same CDR3. V and J are TRBV7-3 and TRBJ1-1; possibly TRBD1 for D (5 bases). The CDR3 length is 14 residues. Germline lookup yields CDR1 SGHTA and CDR2 FQGTGA. Trimming cost V 5 bases and J 0 bases, with 10 bases left between them. Written as DNA, the CDR3 is TGTGCCAGCAGCCTCTCGGGGGTGAACACTGAAGCTTTCTTT. It encodes CASSLSGVNTEAFF.

This clone was picked up a small number of times. The gene calls are TRBV7-9 and TRBJ2-7; the D is unclear. The germline V and J ends were trimmed by 5 bases and 4 bases, with 15 bases remaining between them. The CDR3 length is 14 residues. Looked up from germline, CDR1 is SEHNR and CDR2 is FQNEAQ (reference sequence). CDR3 region: CASSPLGWGYEQYF. CDR3 nucleotide sequence: TGTGCCAGCAGCCCTCTGGGATGGGGTTACGAGCAGTACTTC.

V gene TRBV29-1 combines with J gene TRBJ1-4; D uncertain. The germline gives CDR1 SQVTM, CDR2 ANQGSEA. There are 11 residues in the CDR3. Trimming cost V 5 bases and J 5 bases, with 6 bases left between them. The CDR3 bases are TGCAGCGTTAAGATAAATGAAAAACTGTTTTTT. Amino acid sequence: CSVKINEKLFF.

This clone was seen a handful of times. The CDR3 protein is CASSGGTPNQPQHF. The CDR3, as DNA: TGTGCCAGTAGTGGAGGGACCCCGAATCAGCCCCAGCATTTT. The rearrangement links TRBV19 to TRBJ1-5; D is possibly TRBD1 (5 bases). Trimming left V 5 bases short and J 4 bases short, with 12 bases between. The CDR3 consists of 14 residues. The germline gives CDR1 LNHDA, CDR2 SQIVND (reference sequence).

This clone was seen more than once but under ten times. Here the CDR3 DNA reads TGCGCCAGCAGCTGGACAGCTAACACTGAAGCTTTCTTT. This gives the protein CASSWTANTEAFF. J is TRBJ1-1 and V is TRBV4-3; a possible D gene is TRBD1 (6 bases). This CDR3 is 13 amino acids long. The V gene's germline CDR1 is LGHNA and CDR2 YSLEER. Trimming pared 5 bases from V and 2 bases from J, leaving 9 bases between.

CDR3 loop: CASSLDSLGVSEAFF. Written as DNA, the CDR3 is TGTGCCAGCAGCTTAGATTCCCTGGGTGTATCTGAAGCTTTCTTT. V and J are TRBV7-9 and TRBJ1-1; D gene unclear. Germline V gene data show CDR1 as SEHNR and CDR2 as FQNEAQ (reference sequence). The V and J ends lost 1 base and 6 bases respectively, with 15 bases between them. The CDR3 sequence is 15 residues long.

This clone was counted only a few times. The chain combines TRBV29-1 with TRBJ1-5; 8 positions match TRBD1. The CDR3 loop spans 13 amino acids. With V trimmed by 7 bases and J by 0 bases, 2 bases remained unmatched. Germline CDR1 and CDR2: SQVTM and ANQGSEA. The CDR3 region has the DNA TGCAGCGCTGGACAGGGTAGCAATCAGCCCCAGCATTTT. As protein: CSAGQGSNQPQHF.

This chain's CDR3 is CASSDGGSQPQHF. The DNA for the CDR3 is TGCGCCAGCAGTGATGGGGGGAGTCAGCCCCAGCATTTT. V usage is TRBV10-1 and J usage is TRBJ1-5; a possible D gene is TRBD1 (5 bases). The CDR3 is made up of 13 amino acids. Germline-derived CDR1 and CDR2 are WNHNN and SYGVQD (reference sequence). V was pared by 3 bases and J by 6 bases, with 9 bases between.

This sequence joins TRBV2 and TRBJ2-7, with a possible D match to TRBD1 (6 bases). Germline V gene data show CDR1 as SNHLY and CDR2 as FYNNEI. V was shortened by 10 bases and J by 2 bases, with 9 bases between the two germline ends. This CDR3 region has 11 residues. In nucleotides, the CDR3 is TGTGCCACTGGACAGACCTACGAGCAGTACTTC. The encoded protein is CATGQTYEQYF.

In its sample, this clone was seen a few times. J is TRBJ2-2 and V is TRBV18; the D gene is possibly TRBD2 (5 bases). Per germline, CDR1 KGHSH and CDR2 LQKENI. V was trimmed by 3 bases and J by 5 bases, leaving 16 bases between them. This CDR3 region has 16 residues. The CDR3 region is CASSPDQLTGTGELFF. CDR3 nucleotides: TGTGCCAGCTCACCGGACCAGCTGACGGGGACCGGGGAGCTGTTTTTT.

The chain recombines TRBV7-2 with TRBJ2-7; 8 nucleotides agree with TRBD2. Per germline, CDR1 SGHTA and CDR2 FQGNSA. With 5 bases clipped from V and 4 bases from J, the junction kept 4 bases outside the gene matches. CDR3 length: 13 residues. For the CDR3, the DNA is TGTGCCAGCAGCCGGCGGGGGGCGTACGAGCAGTACTTC. Amino acids: CASSRRGAYEQYF. The full variable domain, rest sourced from reference TRBV7-2 and TRBJ2-7, is GAGVSQSPSNKVTEKGKDVELRCDPISGHTALYWYRQSLGQGLEFLIYFQGNSAPDKSGLPSDRFSAERTGGSVSTLTIQRTQQEDSAVYLCASSRRGAYEQYFGPGTRLTVT.

Here the CDR3 reads CASSPLGSLGEQYF. Here the CDR3 DNA reads TGTGCCAGCTCACCATTGGGCAGCCTAGGCGAGCAGTACTTC. V gene TRBV18 combines with J gene TRBJ2-7, with D uncertain. CDR3 length: 14 residues. The germline V and J ends were trimmed by 2 bases and 6 bases, with 14 bases remaining between them. CDR1 is KGHSH, CDR2 LQKENI, per germline.

This rearrangement joins TRBV19 to TRBJ2-7; no reliable D call. The CDR3 totals 13 residues. Germline-derived CDR1 and CDR2 are LNHDA and SQIVND (reference sequence). Trimming stripped 1 base from V and 3 bases from J, with 7 bases between. Here the CDR3 reads CASSIGRYYEQYF. DNA of the CDR3: TGTGCCAGTAGTATAGGACGGTACTACGAGCAGTACTTC.

This clone was seen only a few times. The chain links TRBV7-8 to TRBJ1-2, with 9 bases that match TRBD1. After removal of 5 bases from V and 2 bases from J, the junction contained 9 bases not matched to a gene. The germline CDR1 and CDR2 sequences are SGHVS and FQNEAQ. The length of the CDR3 is 16 residues. The CDR3 protein is CASSQAPGTGNYGYTF. The CDR3 bases are TGTGCCAGCAGCCAAGCCCCCGGGACAGGGAACTATGGCTACACCTTC.

The rearrangement links TRBV7-9 to TRBJ1-1; possible D gene TRBD1, 6 bases. The germline V and J ends were trimmed by 1 base and 0 bases, with 6 bases remaining between them. In germline, CDR1 is SEHNR, CDR2 FQNEAQ (reference sequence). The CDR3 extends over 14 amino acids. The CDR3 coding sequence is TGTGCCAGCAGCTTAGACAGGGTGAACACTGAAGCTTTCTTT. This encodes CASSLDRVNTEAFF. Drawing the rest from reference TRBV7-9 and TRBJ1-1, the complete variable domain is DTGVSQNPRHKITKRGQNVTFRCDPISEHNRLYWYRQTLGQGPEFLTYFQNEAQLEKSRLLSDRFSAERPKGSFSTLEIQRTEQGDSAMYLCASSLDRVNTEAFFGQGTRLTVV.

This clone came up a few times. The chain uses TRBV5-4 and TRBJ1-1; D possibly corresponds to TRBD1 (5 bases). The CDR3 totals 16 residues. CDR1 and CDR2 (germline): SGHNT, YYREEE (reference sequence). V was trimmed by 3 bases and J by 1 base, leaving 16 bases between them. In nucleotides, the CDR3 is TGTGCCAGCAGCTGGGACTGGGGAGACTCGAACACTGAAGCTTTCTTT. It specifies CASSWDWGDSNTEAFF.

The V and J genes are TRBV6-6 and TRBJ2-3; no firm D call. The CDR3 sequence is 13 residues long. Germline CDR1 reads MNHNY; CDR2 reads SVGAGI (reference sequence). Trimming took 7 bases from V and 4 from J, leaving 12 bases between them. CDR3 DNA: TGTGCCAGCACTCCTGTGTCCCCAGATACGCAGTATTTT. Its translation is CASTPVSPDTQYF.

This clone was counted a few times. The V call is TRBV18, the J call TRBJ2-7, with D perhaps TRBD2 (6 bases). The CDR3 consists of 15 residues. V was cut by 4 bases and J by 0 bases, with 13 bases left in between. Germline-derived CDR1 and CDR2 are KGHSH and LQKENI. CDR3 amino acids: CASSLGLTSSYEQYF. CDR3 DNA: TGTGCCAGCTCACTGGGACTCACAAGCTCCTACGAGCAGTACTTC.

V gene TRBV7-2 combines with J gene TRBJ1-2; TRBD1 matches 11 bases. The CDR3 covers 14 residues. V lost 10 bases, J lost 11 bases, and 15 bases stayed unmatched. From germline, CDR1 is SGHTA and CDR2 FQGNSA. The CDR3: CATLGTGGIQGYTF. The DNA for the CDR3 is TGTGCCACCCTCGGGACAGGGGGTATCCAAGGGTACACCTTC.

The J gene is TRBJ2-1, the V gene TRBV5-1; TRBD2 matches 7 bases. Per germline, CDR1 SGHRS and CDR2 YFSETQ. The CDR3 contains 18 residues. Unmatched junction bases numbered 17, after V lost 4 bases and J lost 4 bases. The CDR3 nucleotides are TGCGCCAGCAGCACTGGAGGGCTAGCGGAGGGCTTGTACAATGAGCAGTTCTTC. Its translation is CASSTGGLAEGLYNEQFF. The complete variable domain, with remaining parts taken from reference TRBV5-1 and TRBJ2-1, reads KAGVTQTPRYLIKTRGQQVTLSCSPISGHRSVSWYQQTPGQGLQFLFEYFSETQRNKGNFPGRFSGRQFSNSRSEMNVSTLELGDSALYLCASSTGGLAEGLYNEQFFGPGTRLTVL.